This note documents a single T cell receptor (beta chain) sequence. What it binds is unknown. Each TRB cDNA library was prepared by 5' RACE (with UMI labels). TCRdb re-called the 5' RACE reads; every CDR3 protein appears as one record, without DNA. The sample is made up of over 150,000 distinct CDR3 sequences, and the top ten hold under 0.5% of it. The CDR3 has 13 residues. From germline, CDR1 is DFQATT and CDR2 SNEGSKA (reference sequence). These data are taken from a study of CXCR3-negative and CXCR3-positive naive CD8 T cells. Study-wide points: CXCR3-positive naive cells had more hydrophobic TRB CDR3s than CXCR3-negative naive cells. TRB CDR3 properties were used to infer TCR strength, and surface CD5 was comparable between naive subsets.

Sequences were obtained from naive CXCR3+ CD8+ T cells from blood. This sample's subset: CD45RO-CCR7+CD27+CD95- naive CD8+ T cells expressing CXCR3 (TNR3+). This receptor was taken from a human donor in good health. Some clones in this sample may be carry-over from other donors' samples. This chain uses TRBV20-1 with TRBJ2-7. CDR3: CSANGIHSYEQYF.